This TCR beta chain comes out of a study of a mutant IDH1 vaccine in newly diagnosed glioma. In the study overall: Vaccination began 4-6 weeks post radiotherapy alone, or with temozolomide cycles. Treated patients, averaging roughly 44 years, were around 62% male and around 40% female.

The table lists this clone with many counts. Its antigen is not identified. The CDR3 sequence is 13 residues long. V was pared by 4 bases and J by 1 base, with 7 bases between. Germline values: CDR1 ENHRY, CDR2 SYGVKD. Clones were read by immunoSEQ multiplex PCR, and TCRdb kept only the in-frame ones, dropping some. Of 120,000 or so clones in the sample, around three quarters were seen once. The time point here: week 11, during vaccination. Each vaccine dose was 300 ug of mutant IDH1 20-mer peptide, with topical imiquimod. In every donor, the tumor was a new WHO grade 3 or 4 IDH1-mutant, ATRX-lost astrocytoma.

The V gene is TRBV10-3, the J gene TRBJ1-1; the D gene is possibly TRBD1 (5 bases). Material: PBMCs, obtained from a glioma patient whose treatment included an IDH1 peptide vaccine. The TCR was taken from a man aged 40-49 years with glioma. The CDR3 region is CAISAGRNTEAFF. In nucleotides, the CDR3 is TGTGCCATCAGTGCGGGGCGGAACACTGAAGCTTTCTTT.